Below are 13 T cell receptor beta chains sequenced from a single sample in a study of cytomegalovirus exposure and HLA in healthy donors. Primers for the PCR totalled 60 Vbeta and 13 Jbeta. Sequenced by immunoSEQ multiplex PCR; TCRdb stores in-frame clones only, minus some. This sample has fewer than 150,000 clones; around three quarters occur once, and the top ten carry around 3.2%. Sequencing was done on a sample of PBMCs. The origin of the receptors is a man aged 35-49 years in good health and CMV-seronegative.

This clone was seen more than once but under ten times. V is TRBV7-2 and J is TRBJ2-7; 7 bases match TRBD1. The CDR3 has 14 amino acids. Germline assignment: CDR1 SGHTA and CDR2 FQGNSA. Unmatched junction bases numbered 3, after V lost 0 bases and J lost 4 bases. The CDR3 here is CASSLADRRYEQYF. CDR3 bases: TGTGCCAGCAGCTTAGCGGACAGGAGGTACGAGCAGTACTTC.

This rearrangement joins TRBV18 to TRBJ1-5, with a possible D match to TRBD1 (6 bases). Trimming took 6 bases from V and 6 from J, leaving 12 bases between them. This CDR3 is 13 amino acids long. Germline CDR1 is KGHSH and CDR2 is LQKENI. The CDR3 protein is CASSSQGSQPQHF. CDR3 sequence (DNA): TGTGCCAGCTCGTCACAGGGAAGTCAGCCCCAGCATTTT. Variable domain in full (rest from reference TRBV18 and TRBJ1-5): NAGVMQNPRHLVRRRGQEARLRCSPMKGHSHVYWYRQLPEEGLKFMVYLQKENIIDESGMPKERFSAEFPKEGPSILRIQQVVRGDSAAYFCASSSQGSQPQHFGDGTRLSIL.

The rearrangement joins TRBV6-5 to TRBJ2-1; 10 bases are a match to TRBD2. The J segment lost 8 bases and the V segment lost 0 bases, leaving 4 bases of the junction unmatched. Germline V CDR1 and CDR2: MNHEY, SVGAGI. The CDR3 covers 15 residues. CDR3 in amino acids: CASSYSGTSVYEQFF. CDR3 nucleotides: TGTGCCAGCAGTTACTCGGGGACTAGCGTCTATGAGCAGTTCTTC.

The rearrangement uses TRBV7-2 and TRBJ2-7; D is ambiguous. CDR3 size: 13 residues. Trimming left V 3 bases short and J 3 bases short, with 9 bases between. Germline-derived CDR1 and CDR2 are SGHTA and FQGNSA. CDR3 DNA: TGTGCCAGCAGCTTTCTGGTGCGCTACGAGCAGTACTTC. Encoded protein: CASSFLVRYEQYF.

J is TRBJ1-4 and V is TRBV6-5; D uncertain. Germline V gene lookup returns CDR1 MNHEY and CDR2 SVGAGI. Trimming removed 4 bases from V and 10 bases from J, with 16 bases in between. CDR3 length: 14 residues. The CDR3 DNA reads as TGTGCCAGCAGTTCTCATCAGGCCGGTGGAAAACTGTTTTTT. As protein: CASSSHQAGGKLFF.

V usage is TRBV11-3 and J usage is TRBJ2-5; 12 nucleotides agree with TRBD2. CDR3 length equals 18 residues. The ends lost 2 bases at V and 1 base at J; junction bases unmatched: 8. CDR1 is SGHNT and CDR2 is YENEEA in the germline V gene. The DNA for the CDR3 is TGTGCCAGCAGCTTATCGCTAGCGGGAGGGTCCCTCCAAGAGACCCAGTACTTC. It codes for CASSLSLAGGSLQETQYF.

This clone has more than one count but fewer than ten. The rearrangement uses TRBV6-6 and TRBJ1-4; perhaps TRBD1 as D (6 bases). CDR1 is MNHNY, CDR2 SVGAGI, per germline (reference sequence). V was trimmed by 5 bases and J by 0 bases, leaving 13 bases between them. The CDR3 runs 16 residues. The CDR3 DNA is TGTGCCAGCAGTCCCTCGACAGGTGCAACTAATGAAAAACTGTTTTTT. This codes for CASSPSTGATNEKLFF.

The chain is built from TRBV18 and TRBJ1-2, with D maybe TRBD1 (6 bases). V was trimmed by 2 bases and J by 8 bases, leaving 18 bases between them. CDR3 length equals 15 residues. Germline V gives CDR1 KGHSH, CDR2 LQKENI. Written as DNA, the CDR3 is TGTGCCAGCTCACCAACCATGGCCGCAGGGGACGGCTACACCTTC. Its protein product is CASSPTMAAGDGYTF.

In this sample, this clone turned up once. The CDR3 nucleotides read TGTGCCTGGAGTAGGATTGGCGGTGAAGCTTTCTTT. Translating gives CAWSRIGGEAFF. The chain carries TRBV30 and TRBJ1-1; D uncertain. V was pared by 2 bases and J by 7 bases, with 11 bases between. This CDR3 is 12 amino acids long. Germline assignment: CDR1 GTSNPN and CDR2 SVGIG (reference sequence).

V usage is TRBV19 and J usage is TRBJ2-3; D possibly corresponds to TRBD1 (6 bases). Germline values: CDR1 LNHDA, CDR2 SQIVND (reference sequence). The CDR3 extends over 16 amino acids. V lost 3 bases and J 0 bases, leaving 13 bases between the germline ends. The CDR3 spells CASSIGSRGSTDTQYF. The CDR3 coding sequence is TGTGCCAGTAGTATTGGTAGCAGGGGCAGCACAGATACGCAGTATTTT.

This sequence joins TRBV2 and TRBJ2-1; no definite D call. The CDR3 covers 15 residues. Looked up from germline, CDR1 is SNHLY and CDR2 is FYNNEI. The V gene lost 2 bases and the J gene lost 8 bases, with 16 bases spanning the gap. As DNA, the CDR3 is TGTGCCAGCAGTGAATCGGCAGAGACTTTGGATGAGCAGTTCTTC. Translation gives CASSESAETLDEQFF. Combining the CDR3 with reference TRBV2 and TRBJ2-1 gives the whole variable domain EPEVTQTPSHQVTQMGQEVILRCVPISNHLYFYWYRQILGQKVEFLVSFYNNEISEKSEIFDDQFSVERPDGSNFTLKIRSTKLEDSAMYFCASSESAETLDEQFFGPGTRLTVL.

Here the CDR3 DNA reads TGTGCCAGCGTAGCGGGGGCGAGCTCCTACGAGCAGTACTTC. Its translation is CASVAGASSYEQYF. The chain recombines TRBV6-5 with TRBJ2-7, with 9 bases matching TRBD2. This CDR3 is 14 amino acids long. Trimming cost V 8 bases and J 0 bases; bases outside gene matches: 5. CDR1 is MNHEY, CDR2 SVGAGI, per germline.

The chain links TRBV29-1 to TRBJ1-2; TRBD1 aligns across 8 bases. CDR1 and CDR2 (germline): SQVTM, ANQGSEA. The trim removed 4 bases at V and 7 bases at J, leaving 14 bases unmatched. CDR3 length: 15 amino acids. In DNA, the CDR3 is TGCAGCGTTGGGATTACAGGGGGACGGTTACTTGGCTACACCTTC. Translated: CSVGITGGRLLGYTF.